Listed below are T cell receptor beta chains from one sample, sequenced in a study of cytomegalovirus exposure and HLA in healthy donors. Repertoires were generated with immunoSEQ multiplex PCR, while TCRdb's copy carries only in-frame clones and drops some. The sample holds about 140,000 clones, approximately 70% seen once. The sample consisted of PBMCs. These receptors all come from a woman between 35 and 50 years old in good health and CMV-seronegative. Both conserved end residues are part of each CDR3. D genes are given only for firm matches. Size values are once, few and many counts, or a class for expanded clones, and some rows have none.

j_gene: TRBJ2-2
len: 14
abundance: -
v_gene: TRBV7-2
d_gene: TRBD2
CDR3nt: TGTGCCACCTCCCCCGGCGGGGGTATCGGGGAGCTGTTTTTT
CDR3aa: CATSPGGGIGELFF

j_gene: TRBJ2-2
len: 16
abundance: -
v_gene: TRBV6-6
d_gene: -
CDR3nt: TGTGCCAGCAGTAAAGGAGGGGGCCCTCACACCGGGGAGCTGTTTTTT
CDR3aa: CASSKGGGPHTGELFF

j_gene: TRBJ2-7
len: 15
abundance: -
v_gene: TRBV5-5
d_gene: TRBD1
CDR3nt: TGTGCCAGCAGCCGTTTTACGGACAGGGGGTACGAGCAGTACTTC
CDR3aa: CASSRFTDRGYEQYF

j_gene: TRBJ1-1
len: 12
abundance: few
v_gene: TRBV7-9
d_gene: -
CDR3nt: TGTGCCAGCAGCTTATCGGGTAGAGAAGCTTTCTTT
CDR3aa: CASSLSGREAFF

j_gene: TRBJ2-5
len: 15
abundance: -
v_gene: TRBV5-6
d_gene: TRBD2
CDR3nt: TGTGCCAGCAGCTTTCCCCCTAGCGGTACAGAGACCCAGTACTTC
CDR3aa: CASSFPPSGTETQYF

j_gene: TRBJ2-5
len: 17
abundance: -
v_gene: TRBV28
d_gene: -
CDR3nt: TGTGCCAGCAGTTCCAATTTTCAAGGGGGAATTCACGAGACCCAGTACTTC
CDR3aa: CASSSNFQGGIHETQYF

j_gene: TRBJ2-3
len: 16
abundance: -
v_gene: TRBV5-1
d_gene: TRBD1
CDR3nt: TGCGCCAGCAGCCAACGGGACAGGGGCGCCCCAGATACGCAGTATTTT
CDR3aa: CASSQRDRGAPDTQYF

j_gene: TRBJ2-1
len: 14
abundance: -
v_gene: TRBV13
d_gene: -
CDR3nt: TGTGCCAGCAGCTTAGCGGGGGCCTACAATGAGCAGTTCTTC
CDR3aa: CASSLAGAYNEQFF

j_gene: TRBJ2-2
len: 16
abundance: few
v_gene: TRBV9
d_gene: -
CDR3nt: TGTGCCAGCAGCGTAGAGGTGGGGCGGTCCGCCGGGGAGCTGTTTTTT
CDR3aa: CASSVEVGRSAGELFF

j_gene: TRBJ1-2
len: 15
abundance: -
v_gene: TRBV15
d_gene: -
CDR3nt: TGTGCCACCAGCAGAGGAGAAGGGGTCATCTATGGCTACACCTTC
CDR3aa: CATSRGEGVIYGYTF

j_gene: TRBJ2-3
len: 16
abundance: -
v_gene: TRBV6-1
d_gene: -
CDR3nt: TGTGCCAGCAGTGAGGCGGGACAGAGTAGCACAGATACGCAGTATTTT
CDR3aa: CASSEAGQSSTDTQYF

j_gene: TRBJ2-1
len: 15
abundance: -
v_gene: TRBV7-9
d_gene: TRBD1
CDR3nt: TGTGCCAGCAGCCGGGACAGGTTACGGCTCAATGAGCAGTTCTTC
CDR3aa: CASSRDRLRLNEQFF

j_gene: TRBJ1-1
len: 13
abundance: few
v_gene: TRBV4-2
d_gene: -
CDR3nt: TGTGCCAGCAGCCAATTCGGAGGTAATCAAGCTTTCTTT
CDR3aa: CASSQFGGNQAFF

j_gene: TRBJ2-3
len: 20
abundance: -
v_gene: TRBV7-8
d_gene: TRBD2
CDR3nt: TGTGCCAGCAGCTCCCGGAAAGCGGGGGGGCCTCCTACTAGCACAGATACGCAGTATTTT
CDR3aa: CASSSRKAGGPPTSTDTQYF

j_gene: TRBJ2-7
len: 14
abundance: -
v_gene: TRBV14
d_gene: TRBD1
CDR3nt: TGTGCCAGCAGCCTGACAGGGAGCTCCTACGAGCAGTACTTC
CDR3aa: CASSLTGSSYEQYF

j_gene: TRBJ2-2
len: 16
abundance: -
v_gene: TRBV5-1
d_gene: -
CDR3nt: TGCGCCAGCGCAAAAGCCGGTCAGGGGAACACCGGGGAGCTGTTTTTT
CDR3aa: CASAKAGQGNTGELFF

j_gene: TRBJ1-5
len: 13
abundance: once
v_gene: TRBV2
d_gene: TRBD1
CDR3nt: TGTGCCGGAAGGACAGGACCAAATCAGCCCCAGCATTTT
CDR3aa: CAGRTGPNQPQHF

j_gene: TRBJ1-1
len: 15
abundance: -
v_gene: TRBV11-2
d_gene: TRBD1
CDR3nt: TGTGCCAGCAGCTTGGCCAGGGGGCTTGACACTGAAGCTTTCTTT
CDR3aa: CASSLARGLDTEAFF

j_gene: TRBJ1-5
len: 14
abundance: -
v_gene: TRBV10-3
d_gene: -
CDR3nt: TGTGCCATCAGTCCAGCGGGGGCCCAACAGCCCCAGCATTTT
CDR3aa: CAISPAGAQQPQHF

j_gene: TRBJ2-2
len: 15
abundance: -
v_gene: TRBV5-1
d_gene: TRBD1
CDR3nt: TGCGCCAGCAGCTCGGGACAGGGTTTCGCCGGGGAGCTGTTTTTT
CDR3aa: CASSSGQGFAGELFF

j_gene: TRBJ1-1
len: 18
abundance: few
v_gene: TRBV6-1
d_gene: -
CDR3nt: TGTGCCAGCAGTGAATCACTCGCGCCGGGACACCAGAACACTGAAGCTTTCTTT
CDR3aa: CASSESLAPGHQNTEAFF

j_gene: TRBJ2-3
len: 15
abundance: -
v_gene: TRBV5-1
d_gene: TRBD1
CDR3nt: TGCGCCAGCAGCACGGGACAGGGGGGACCAGATACGCAGTATTTT
CDR3aa: CASSTGQGGPDTQYF

j_gene: TRBJ2-1
len: 13
abundance: -
v_gene: TRBV29-1
d_gene: -
CDR3nt: TGCAGCGTTACCCCAGGGCGCTACAATGAGCAGTTCTTC
CDR3aa: CSVTPGRYNEQFF

j_gene: TRBJ1-3
len: 14
abundance: -
v_gene: TRBV5-1
d_gene: -
CDR3nt: TGCGCCAGCAGCATGCGGGAGCTCACCGACACCATATATTTT
CDR3aa: CASSMRELTDTIYF

j_gene: TRBJ2-2
len: 15
abundance: -
v_gene: TRBV18
d_gene: -
CDR3nt: TGTGCCAGCTCACCACAAACGGGGAACACCGGGGAGCTGTTTTTT
CDR3aa: CASSPQTGNTGELFF

j_gene: TRBJ1-3
len: 17
abundance: -
v_gene: TRBV18
d_gene: -
CDR3nt: TGTGCCAGCTCACAAGGGACAATTGGGTTCGTTGGAAACACCATATATTTT
CDR3aa: CASSQGTIGFVGNTIYF

j_gene: TRBJ1-3
len: 17
abundance: -
v_gene: TRBV4-1
d_gene: -
CDR3nt: TGCGCCAGCAGCCAAGCCTCAGGGTTCGGTACTGGAAACACCATATATTTT
CDR3aa: CASSQASGFGTGNTIYF

j_gene: TRBJ1-4
len: 14
abundance: -
v_gene: TRBV2
d_gene: TRBD1
CDR3nt: TGTGCCAGCAGTCCCGACAGGGCTAATGAAAAACTGTTTTTT
CDR3aa: CASSPDRANEKLFF

j_gene: TRBJ1-4
len: 16
abundance: few
v_gene: TRBV5-1
d_gene: -
CDR3nt: TGCGCCAGCAGCACACAACAGGGCTCCGAGTATGAAAAACTGTTTTTT
CDR3aa: CASSTQQGSEYEKLFF

j_gene: TRBJ1-2
len: 15
abundance: -
v_gene: TRBV6-6
d_gene: TRBD1
CDR3nt: TGTGCCAGCAGTTACTCGAGTACAGGGGGCGGTGGCTACACCTTC
CDR3aa: CASSYSSTGGGGYTF

j_gene: TRBJ2-5
len: 14
abundance: -
v_gene: TRBV18
d_gene: -
CDR3nt: TGTGCCAGCTCACCCGGGGGGCTCTCGGAGACCCAGTACTTC
CDR3aa: CASSPGGLSETQYF

j_gene: TRBJ1-5
len: 15
abundance: once
v_gene: TRBV6-6
d_gene: TRBD1
CDR3nt: TGTGCCAGCCGTATGACAGGGGTGAGCAATCAGCCCCAGCATTTT
CDR3aa: CASRMTGVSNQPQHF

j_gene: TRBJ1-2
len: 16
abundance: -
v_gene: TRBV4-1
d_gene: -
CDR3nt: TGCGCCAGCAGCCAAGACCGTCAGCAGGGGTCGGATGGCTACACCTTC
CDR3aa: CASSQDRQQGSDGYTF

j_gene: TRBJ1-2
len: 11
abundance: -
v_gene: TRBV20-1
d_gene: -
CDR3nt: TGCAGTGCTAGAGATCGCGAGGGCTACACCTTC
CDR3aa: CSARDREGYTF

j_gene: TRBJ2-5
len: 15
abundance: -
v_gene: TRBV7-2
d_gene: TRBD2
CDR3nt: TGTGCCAGCAGCTTAGTCCTAGCGGGGCAAGAGACCCAGTACTTC
CDR3aa: CASSLVLAGQETQYF

j_gene: TRBJ1-5
len: 16
abundance: -
v_gene: TRBV28
d_gene: -
CDR3nt: TGTGCCAGCAGTTCACTAGGTTGGGCTAGCAATCAGCCCCAGCATTTT
CDR3aa: CASSSLGWASNQPQHF

j_gene: TRBJ2-7
len: 14
abundance: -
v_gene: TRBV18
d_gene: -
CDR3nt: TGTGCCAGCTCACCGGACATAAGCTCCTACGAGCAGTACTTC
CDR3aa: CASSPDISSYEQYF

j_gene: TRBJ2-2
len: 14
abundance: -
v_gene: TRBV29-1
d_gene: TRBD1
CDR3nt: TGCAGCGCCAAGACAGGGGGCCCCACCGGGGAGCTGTTTTTT
CDR3aa: CSAKTGGPTGELFF